This T cell receptor beta chain was retrieved from a study of beta chain features in type 1 diabetes listed by TCRdb under 2018. For the wider study: Mean age, gender distribution, total cell number and subset yield did not differ between patients and healthy donors. A total of around 110,000,000 sorted cells were examined across all samples, and RNA yield correlated strongly with the number of cells per subset. Regulatory and stem cell-like memory subsets were obtained from only 8 patients and roughly 8 healthy donors, while naive and central memory subsets were obtained from all 28 donors. In the study, TCRB repertoires of sorted circulating CD4+ T cell subsets from recently diagnosed type 1 diabetes patients were compared with those of matched healthy donors. Overall study outcomes, separate from this receptor: PCR might favor shorter templates, but patient and control samples were amplified and corrected together, so any skew would affect both groups equally. HLA sub-analyses involved small numbers of individuals, so any influence of HLA type on TCRB rearrangement remained unresolved. Because cDNA rather than genomic DNA was sequenced, highly expressing activated cells could have been over-represented, although no difference in activation and CD3 levels was found between groups. Naive, central memory and regulatory TCRB repertoires appeared more similar among patients than among healthy donors. In all four CD4+ subsets, TCRB CDR3 length was moderately but significantly shorter in type 1 diabetes patients. Patients with type 1 diabetes made fewer insertions and deleted more nucleotides at VDJ recombination sites, implying thymic rearrangement abnormalities.

The entire isolated RNA was reverse transcribed using the High Capacity cDNA Reverse Transcription Kit, and thus expressed TCRB transcripts were sequenced. Deep immunoSEQ sequencing was applied to naive, central memory and regulatory T cell samples, giving an average of roughly 3.5 million total reads per sample. Sorted cells were lysed in RLT buffer, and RNA was extracted using DNase-treated RNeasy Micro or Mini kits according to cell number. Each cell subset was processed separately to prevent cross-contamination, with patient and healthy donor samples processed together. The immunoSEQ multiplex PCR was used to amplify TCRB sequences from cDNA, generating 87-bp fragments that spanned the CDR3 region. Amplicons were sequenced on the Illumina HiSeq platform. As for the original processing: PCR bias was corrected computationally using synthetic template baselines, and reads within Hamming distance 2 were collapsed, with unmergeable singletons discarded. Reads were aligned against IMGT so that V, D and J genes, CDR3 length and insertions or deletions at six rearrangement sites could be assigned. Within each subset, clonotype counts were normalized to the number of sorted cells before true diversity and Gini coefficients were calculated with the tcR R package. The overlap coefficient, calculated on TCRB nucleotide sequences, was used to quantify repertoire sharing. Held by TCRdb, this immuneACCESS table contains in-frame sequences only and omits some clones. Under half of the omission traces to an unresolved V gene where checked; the cause of the rest is unknown. From that table come the V and J calls and clone size; the DNA was used to work out D and trimming. Recorded for this sample are some 190,000 clones; almost 8% of them occurred a single time. The ten largest clones capture around 0.5% of the sample.

Each donor gave one peripheral blood draw, averaging approximately 110 mL, which was collected into heparinised tubes. A BD FACSAria II and a panel including CD45RO, CCR7, CD25, CD127, CD95 and CD27 were used to sort naive, central memory, regulatory and stem cell-like memory CD4+ T cells. All sorted populations exceeded 95% purity. PBMCs were isolated right away by Lymphoprep density gradient centrifugation and were stained directly, without culture. Samples were stained and sorted in pairs, with one healthy donor and one patient per experiment, so that batch effects were minimized. This clone has only a few counts. It has no known antigen specificity. Base-call qualities are not available, and no considerably larger clone is one nucleotide away. The CDR3, cysteine through phenylalanine, is 16 amino acids long. Kept here is only the CDR3 DNA, which spans 48 bases and is read in frame from base 1. CDR1 SGHTA and CDR2 FQGNSA are derived from the germline V gene. The germline V end is reduced by 4 bases and the J end by 2 bases; junction bases left unmatched: 7.

The clonotype originates from a young man with type 1 diabetes. What was sequenced was central memory CD4+ T cells from blood. The sequence links TRBV7-2 to TRBJ2-2, with 7 middle bases fitting TRBD1. The CDR3 protein is CASSSPPGGNTGELFF. The sequenced DNA: TGTGCCAGCAGCTCCCCTCCAGGGGGAAACACCGGGGAGCTGTTTTTT. Beyond the CDR3, the reference TRBV7-2 and TRBJ2-2 genes provide the residues; the full variable domain reads: GAGVSQSPSNKVTEKGKDVELRCDPISGHTALYWYRQSLGQGLEFLIYFQGNSAPDKSGLPSDRFSAERTGGSVSTLTIQRTQQEDSAVYLCASSSPPGGNTGELFFGEGSRLTVL.